This paragraph reports one T cell receptor beta chain. According to the study, genomic DNA was the template for TCR beta VDJ and CDR3 profiling. TCRdb ran MiXCR on the reads and lists one entry per CDR3 protein. The repertoire holds about 180,000 distinct CDR3 sequences, with less than 55% as singletons. The data are from a study of CD8+CD57+ T cells in acquired aplastic anemia. Germline CDR1 KGHSH, CDR2 LQKENI. Trimming removed 2 bases from V and 11 bases from J; junction bases left unmatched: 14. The CDR3 has 15 residues. The clonotype comes from a human donor in good health. The source material was sorted CD4+, CD8+, or CD8+CD57+ T cells (not recorded which) from PBMCs. The chain carries TRBV18 and TRBJ1-1; TRBD1 matches at 7 bases. CDR3 residues: CASSPKDRQGGMAFF. CDR3 in DNA: TGTGCCAGCTCACCAAAAGATAGACAGGGAGGAATGGCTTTCTTT.